The sequence of this TCR beta chain was determined in a study of cytomegalovirus exposure and HLA in healthy donors. The study's findings and limits: Follow-up analysis later connected one missense variant in DCLRE1C with trimming of TCR beta V- and J-genes.

Remarks on this clone: Its matching antigen is unknown.

Germline assignment: CDR1 LNHNV and CDR2 YYDKDF (reference sequence). With V trimmed by 4 bases and J by 6 bases, 10 bases remained unmatched. The CDR3 loop spans 15 amino acids. PCR amplification relied on 60 Vbeta primers (plus 13 Jbeta primers). Here immunoSEQ multiplex PCR was the method, and the copy in TCRdb shows in-frame clones only, minus some. Among under 150,000 clones listed, 50% to 65% were seen once. Sequencing input: PBMCs. This TCR was sampled from a man in his forties in good health and CMV-seropositive. V usage is TRBV15 and J usage is TRBJ2-7; 9 bases line up with TRBD1. The CDR3 region is CATSMGTGRYSEQYF. In nucleotides, the CDR3 is TGTGCCACCAGCATGGGGACAGGGCGGTATTCCGAGCAGTACTTC.